Shown below are 21 T cell receptor beta chains from a single sample sequenced in a study of T cell repertoires in cytomegalovirus infection. The antigens for these receptors are not known. Via MiXCR, TCRdb re-called the reads, giving one row per CDR3 protein. The data hold some 480,000 distinct CDR3 sequences, with roughly a third observed a single time. The sample consisted of cultured PBMCs, taken from culture after CMV antigen stimulation. Receptor source: a human donor in good health (CMV status not recorded). Some clones in this sample may be carry-over from other donors' samples.

This clonotype was seen a few times. The chain joins TRBV9 to TRBJ2-3; D is uncertain. Between the trimmed V and J ends, which lost 3 bases and 5 bases, there was a span of 1 base. CDR1 is SGDLS and CDR2 is YYNGEE in the germline V gene. There are 10 residues in the CDR3. The CDR3 region is CASSGDTQYF. CDR3 nucleotide sequence: TGTGCCAGCAGCGGAGATACGCAGTATTTT.

This clonotype was found a few times. The chain uses TRBV6-2 or TRBV6-3 and TRBJ2-7; 9 bases map to TRBD2. Germline V CDR1 and CDR2: MNHEY, SVGEGT. J was trimmed by 3 bases and V by 2 bases; bases with no gene match: 14. The CDR3 sequence is 18 residues long. CDR3 protein: CASSYNRRLAGVYYEQYF. The CDR3 region has the DNA TGTGCCAGCAGTTACAATCGTCGGTTAGCGGGAGTCTACTACGAGCAGTACTTC.

V usage is TRBV24-1 and J usage is TRBJ2-4; TRBD2 matches at 10 bases. The V and J ends lost 1 base and 2 bases, in that order; junction bases with no gene match: 10. Germline lookup yields CDR1 KGHDR and CDR2 SFDVKD. The CDR3 sequence is 19 residues long. The chain's CDR3 is CATSDFPGGLAVTKNIQYF. CDR3 DNA sequence: TGTGCCACCAGTGATTTCCCCGGTGGACTAGCGGTTACCAAAAACATTCAGTACTTC.

The chain recombines TRBV6-2 or TRBV6-3 with TRBJ2-7; D may match TRBD1 or TRBD2 (5 bases each). CDR1 and CDR2 from the germline V gene are MNHEY and SVGEGT. The V end lost 5 bases, the J end lost 3 bases, and 14 bases lay between the germline ends. The CDR3 runs to 14 residues. DNA of the CDR3: TGTGCCAGCAGTGACCCGGGGACGGTCTACGAGCAGTACTTC. Protein: CASSDPGTVYEQYF.

The V gene is TRBV7-3, the J gene TRBJ1-1, with D maybe TRBD1 (6 bases). Germline lookup yields CDR1 SGHTA and CDR2 FQGTGA. This CDR3 is built from 13 residues. V was clipped by 5 bases and J by 6 bases, with 13 bases between them. CDR3 loop: CASSPEGDPEAFF. The CDR3 DNA reads as TGTGCCAGCAGCCCCGAGGGGGACCCTGAAGCTTTCTTT.

This clonotype was observed a few times. The CDR3 bases are TGTGCCAGCAACCGACAGGGGAAGGACACTGAAGCTTTCTTT. This translates into CASNRQGKDTEAFF. The chain uses TRBV27 and TRBJ1-1; 8 bases align to TRBD1. This CDR3 is 14 amino acids long. The germline CDR1 and CDR2 sequences are MNHEY and SMNVEV (reference sequence). The J segment lost 3 bases and the V segment lost 7 bases, leaving 7 bases of the junction unmatched.

This clonotype has a count of ten or more. V is TRBV7-2 and J is TRBJ2-6; D gene ambiguous. Germline CDR1 and CDR2: SGHTA and FQGNSA. The CDR3 runs 12 residues. This CDR3 is CGWGSGANVLTF. CDR3 in DNA: TGTGGTTGGGGCTCTGGGGCCAACGTCCTGACTTTC.

This clonotype showed up just a few times. The V and J genes are TRBV6-2 or TRBV6-3 and TRBJ2-1; 10 bases line up with TRBD2. Per the germline V gene, CDR1 is MNHEY and CDR2 is SVGEGT. This CDR3 comprises 15 residues. The V gene end was trimmed by 6 bases and the J gene end by 11 bases; junction bases not matched to a gene: 13. CDR3 in DNA: TGTGCCAGCAGCTTAGCGGGAGGCCAACCGGGAAAGCAGTTCTTC. Its protein is CASSLAGGQPGKQFF.

The chain uses TRBV19 and TRBJ2-1; 10 bases align to TRBD1. The CDR3 runs to 15 residues. The germline CDR1 and CDR2 sequences are LNHDA and SQIVND (reference sequence). J gave up 5 bases and V 6 bases, and 7 bases lay outside the gene matches. The CDR3: CASSPDRGLDNEQFF. In DNA form, the CDR3 reads TGTGCCAGTAGCCCCGACAGGGGGCTTGACAATGAGCAGTTCTTC.

This clonotype was recorded once. The chain employs TRBV2 and TRBJ2-3; a possible D gene is TRBD1 (5 bases). The germline CDR1 and CDR2 sequences are SNHLY and FYNNEI. The CDR3 loop spans 14 amino acids. V lost 6 bases to trimming and J lost 6 bases, with 16 bases between them. CDR3 amino acids: CASSHGLPGDTQYF. The CDR3 region has the DNA TGTGCCAGCAGCCACGGGCTACCAGGGGATACGCAGTATTTT.

This clonotype was counted a few times. The chain has TRBV14 and TRBJ2-1; TRBD2 matches at 10 bases. This CDR3 has 16 amino acids. V lost 0 bases to trimming and J lost 8 bases; unmatched junction nucleotides: 7. The germline V gene has CDR1 SGHDN and CDR2 FVKESK. CDR3 sequence reads: CASSQEGIAGGYEQFF. The CDR3 DNA follows: TGTGCCAGCAGCCAAGAAGGAATAGCGGGAGGTTATGAGCAGTTCTTC.

There are many counts of this clonotype. The gene calls are TRBV7-2 and TRBJ2-2, with D unresolved. From germline, CDR1 is SGHTA and CDR2 FQGNSA. The V end lost 1 base, the J end lost 5 bases, and 14 bases lay between the germline ends. The CDR3 length is 16 residues. CDR3 loop: CASSLGFPGRTGELFF. The CDR3 DNA reads as TGTGCCAGCAGCTTAGGGTTTCCGGGTAGGACCGGGGAGCTGTTTTTT.

This clonotype was seen ten or more times. J is TRBJ2-3 and V is TRBV7-2; D is uncertain. Germline CDR1 and CDR2: SGHTA and FQGNSA. V gave up 5 bases and J gave up 1 base, with 16 bases separating them. This CDR3 is 16 amino acids long. In nucleotides, the CDR3 is TGTGCCAGCAGCCCACCCGGGCAGCCTCGCACAGATACGCAGTATTTT. Translating it yields CASSPPGQPRTDTQYF. The full variable domain, its missing parts supplied by reference TRBV7-2 and TRBJ2-3, is GAGVSQSPSNKVTEKGKDVELRCDPISGHTALYWYRQSLGQGLEFLIYFQGNSAPDKSGLPSDRFSAERTGGSVSTLTIQRTQQEDSAVYLCASSPPGQPRTDTQYFGPGTRLTVL.

The chain carries TRBV7-9 and TRBJ2-1; D uncertain. The CDR3 covers 19 residues. V was pared by 5 bases and J by 0 bases, with 23 bases between. Germline CDR1 and CDR2: SEHNR and FQNEAQ (reference sequence). Written as DNA, the CDR3 is TGTGCCAGCAGCCACACCGGAGTAAGACACGAGATCTCCTACAATGAGCAGTTCTTC. Protein sequence: CASSHTGVRHEISYNEQFF.

This sequence joins TRBV20-1 and TRBJ2-2; D perhaps matches TRBD1 (6 bases). The CDR3 spans 14 residues. The germline CDR1 and CDR2 sequences are DFQATT and SNEGSKA (reference sequence). With 6 bases removed from V and 2 bases from J, the gap between germline ends came to 13 bases. The CDR3 DNA sequence: TGCAGTGCCAGGGACATTCTTAACACCGGGGAGCTGTTTTTT. It codes for CSARDILNTGELFF.

The chain links TRBV19 to TRBJ2-1; weak D call: TRBD2 (6 bases). In germline, CDR1 is LNHDA, CDR2 SQIVND (reference sequence). Trimming left V 6 bases short and J 5 bases short, with 17 bases between. The CDR3 loop spans 15 amino acids. The CDR3 DNA reads TGTGCCAGTAGCCTAAGCGGGTTTAGGGACAATGAGCAGTTCTTC. Encoded protein: CASSLSGFRDNEQFF.

The chain links TRBV6-1 to TRBJ2-7, with a possible D match to TRBD1 (5 bases). The V gene lost 4 bases and the J gene lost 9 bases, with 13 bases spanning the gap. This CDR3 has 12 residues. Per the germline V gene, CDR1 is MNHNS and CDR2 is SASEGT. The CDR3 here is CASSAPGRGQYV. CDR3 in DNA: TGTGCCAGCAGTGCACCAGGGCGCGGGCAGTACGTC.

This clonotype has a handful of counts. This chain connects TRBV5-6 to TRBJ2-1; 7 bases agree with TRBD2. Trimming at V came to 2 bases and at J to 8 bases, leaving 13 bases not matched to a gene. The CDR3 totals 16 residues. Germline CDR1 and CDR2: SGHDT and YYEEEE. Here the CDR3 reads CASSFLTSASRDEQFF. The CDR3 DNA is TGTGCCAGCAGCTTTTTAACTAGCGCTAGCCGCGATGAGCAGTTCTTC.

V and J are TRBV29-1 and TRBJ2-5; possible D gene TRBD2, 6 bases. The CDR3 loop spans 12 amino acids. V was pared by 7 bases and J by 1 base, with 10 bases between. Germline CDR1 SQVTM, CDR2 ANQGSEA. CDR3 in amino acids: CSARDFQETQYF. As DNA, the CDR3 is TGCAGCGCACGGGACTTCCAAGAGACCCAGTACTTC. Together with reference TRBV29-1 and TRBJ2-5, the CDR3 gives the full variable domain: SAVISQKPSRDICQRGTSLTIQCQVDSQVTMMFWYRQQPGQSLTLIATANQGSEATYESGFVIDKFPISRPNLTFSTLTVSNMSPEDSSIYLCSARDFQETQYFGPGTRLLVL.

The V call is TRBV4-3, the J call TRBJ2-1; 12 positions agree with TRBD2. V shed 0 bases, J shed 4 bases, and the junction held 10 bases outside the gene matches. This CDR3 region has 19 residues. CDR1 is LGHNA and CDR2 is YSLEER in the germline V gene. The CDR3 is CASSQDGSASGRGYNEQFF. The CDR3 DNA follows: TGCGCCAGCAGCCAAGATGGGTCGGCTAGCGGGAGGGGATACAATGAGCAGTTCTTC.

V is TRBV6-8 and J is TRBJ2-2, with 9 positions matching TRBD1. Germline loops: CDR1 MNHGY, CDR2 SAAAGT. The ends lost 2 bases at V and 1 base at J; junction bases unmatched: 8. This CDR3 is built from 18 residues. CDR3 residues: CASSYGQGFTKNTGELFF. The CDR3 DNA reads as TGTGCCAGCAGTTACGGACAGGGGTTCACCAAGAACACCGGGGAGCTGTTTTTT.